This T cell receptor beta chain originates from a study of T cell responses to AZD1222 COVID-19 vaccine. General study points: Compared with day 0, the breadth and depth of the Spike-specific TCR repertoire rose significantly after two doses of AZD1222. Reportedly, nearly half the spike-specific TCRs target unmutated variant regions. Seropositive status at baseline applied to only five or six AZD1222 recipients.

The method was immunoSEQ multiplex PCR; TCRdb's version includes in-frame clones alone and lacks a portion of them. The sample includes fewer than 150,000 clones, roughly 91% of them seen just once. This CDR3 has 13 amino acids. Germline CDR1 is MNHNY and CDR2 is SVGAGI (reference sequence). Trimming shortened V by 0 bases and J by 4 bases, and 7 bases separated the two germline ends. A remark on this clone: The target antigen is unknown.

The chain has TRBV6-6 and TRBJ2-7, with D unclear. The sample here was peripheral blood, taken 28 days after the second AZD1222 dose. The receptor was isolated from an adult who received the AZD1222 COVID-19 vaccine. CDR3 loop: CASSYSARYEQYF. The CDR3 region has the DNA TGTGCCAGCAGTTACTCTGCTAGGTACGAGCAGTACTTC.